The 15 T cell receptor beta chains below all came from one sample that was sequenced in a study of cytomegalovirus exposure and HLA in healthy donors. Amplification used 60 Vbeta primers and 13 Jbeta primers. Sequencing used immunoSEQ multiplex PCR; TCRdb keeps in-frame clones, though not all of them. The sample records approximately 130,000 clones, about 80% being singletons. Specimen: PBMCs. The receptors were sampled from a woman aged 50 to 60 in good health and CMV-seronegative.

This chain joins TRBV19 and TRBJ1-1; possibly TRBD1 for D (5 bases). The CDR3 spans 16 residues. Looked up from germline, CDR1 is LNHDA and CDR2 is SQIVND (reference sequence). With 7 bases removed from V and 1 base from J, the gap between germline ends came to 19 bases. CDR3 amino acids: CASNPGFGIGNTEAFF. CDR3 sequence (DNA): TGTGCCAGTAATCCAGGGTTTGGAATAGGGAACACTGAAGCTTTCTTT.

The genes are TRBV19 and TRBJ1-4; no definite D call. This CDR3 comprises 14 residues. Germline loops: CDR1 LNHDA, CDR2 SQIVND (reference sequence). Trimming shortened V by 4 bases and J by 7 bases, and 13 bases separated the two germline ends. CDR3 protein: CASSKGGGGEKLFF. The CDR3 DNA follows: TGTGCCAGTAGTAAAGGCGGAGGTGGTGAAAAACTGTTTTTT.

The chain is built from TRBV29-1 and TRBJ2-7, with TRBD1 matching over 9 bases. In germline, CDR1 is SQVTM, CDR2 ANQGSEA. The length of the CDR3 is 12 residues. The V segment lost 4 bases and the J segment 6 bases; nucleotides outside the gene matches: 4. Here the CDR3 DNA reads TGCAGCGTTGGAACAGGGGGCCGCGAGCAGTACTTC. This encodes CSVGTGGREQYF.

This clone was counted only a few times. The CDR3 protein is CASSSGTSGDNEQFF. CDR3 DNA sequence: TGTGCCAGCAGTAGCGGGACTAGCGGGGACAATGAGCAGTTCTTC. J is TRBJ2-1 and V is TRBV6-1, with 13 bases matching TRBD2. The CDR3 totals 15 residues. The ends lost 5 bases at V and 5 bases at J; junction bases unmatched: 3. The germline gives CDR1 MNHNS, CDR2 SASEGT.

With respect to this clone: An end of the junction does not agree with germline; a read error may underlie this. The V call is TRBV25-1, the J call TRBJ1-2; the match to TRBD1 covers 12 bases. This CDR3 is 16 amino acids long. Germline V gives CDR1 MGHDK, CDR2 SYGVNS. This CDR3 reads CASMGQGARANYGYPF. CDR3 nucleotides: TGTGCCAGCATGGGACAGGGGGCGCGGGCTAACTATGGCTACCCCTTC.

The chain joins TRBV15 to TRBJ2-7; TRBD1 matches at 8 bases. CDR1 and CDR2 (germline): LNHNV, YYDKDF (reference sequence). Unmatched junction bases numbered 10, after V lost 3 bases and J lost 0 bases. The CDR3 is 17 amino acids. The CDR3 nucleotides are TGTGCCACCAGCAGTCTCAGGGGGCGCAGGGTCTCCTACGAGCAGTACTTC. Its protein is CATSSLRGRRVSYEQYF.

V and J are TRBV7-2 and TRBJ2-5, with D uncertain. V lost 5 bases and J 3 bases, leaving 13 bases between the germline ends. This CDR3 is 14 amino acids long. In germline, CDR1 is SGHTA, CDR2 FQGNSA. The DNA of the CDR3 is TGTGCCAGCAGCCCCCCACTACCCAAAGAGACCCAGTACTTC. Amino acids: CASSPPLPKETQYF.

V is TRBV19 and J is TRBJ1-3, with D perhaps matching TRBD1 (5 bases). Per germline, CDR1 LNHDA and CDR2 SQIVND (reference sequence). Between the trimmed V and J ends, which lost 0 bases and 0 bases, there was a span of 12 bases. This CDR3 comprises 17 residues. As DNA, the CDR3 is TGTGCCAGTAGTATAGATCTTGGCAGGGTCTCTGGAAACACCATATATTTT. As protein: CASSIDLGRVSGNTIYF.

V and J are TRBV18 and TRBJ1-2, with D perhaps matching TRBD1 (5 bases). The length of the CDR3 is 14 residues. Between the trimmed V and J ends, which lost 6 bases and 1 base, there was a span of 12 bases. The germline gives CDR1 KGHSH, CDR2 LQKENI. CDR3 loop: CASSPADSNYGYTF. Written as DNA, the CDR3 is TGTGCCAGCTCGCCGGCCGACAGTAACTATGGCTACACCTTC.

The chain employs TRBV14 and TRBJ2-1; TRBD2 is a possible D gene (5 bases). The ends were cut back, 4 bases at V and 7 bases at J, with 14 bases in the middle. This CDR3 is 14 amino acids long. CDR1 and CDR2 (germline): SGHDN, FVKESK. CDR3: CASSPMGSRNEQFF. The CDR3 DNA is TGTGCCAGCAGCCCCATGGGGAGTCGTAATGAGCAGTTCTTC.

The chain couples TRBV6-5 to TRBJ2-1; 7 bases map to TRBD2. CDR3 size: 16 residues. V was pared by 2 bases and J by 8 bases, with 12 bases of the junction left unmatched. CDR1 is MNHEY, CDR2 SVGAGI, per germline. CDR3 bases: TGTGCCAGCAGTTACGGAGGGAGGGGACGACGGGATGAGCAGTTCTTC. This codes for CASSYGGRGRRDEQFF.

This sequence joins TRBV5-1 and TRBJ2-5, with unresolved D. The CDR3 has 14 amino acids. CDR1 SGHRS and CDR2 YFSETQ come from the germline V gene. Trimming left V 0 bases short and J 4 bases short, with 10 bases between. CDR3 DNA sequence: TGCGCCAGCAGCTTGGTAGGAGTCGGAGAGACCCAGTACTTC. It yields the protein CASSLVGVGETQYF.

The V gene is TRBV11-3, the J gene TRBJ2-7, with a possible D match to TRBD2 (5 bases). Germline CDR1 and CDR2: SGHNT and YENEEA. The length of the CDR3 is 13 residues. V was pared by 4 bases and J by 0 bases, with 7 bases between. CDR3 loop: CASSSDSSYEQYV. The CDR3 nucleotides read TGTGCCAGCAGCTCGGACTCCTCCTACGAGCAGTACGTC.

This clone was observed a few times. The genes are TRBV2 and TRBJ2-7, with D perhaps matching TRBD1 (6 bases). CDR1 is SNHLY, CDR2 FYNNEI, per germline. Trimming removed 8 bases at V and 2 bases at J, with 10 bases between. The CDR3 has 12 amino acids. The CDR3 loop reads CASSGTPYEQYV. The CDR3 DNA is TGTGCCAGCTCGGGGACACCCTACGAGCAGTACGTC.

This chain connects TRBV19 to TRBJ1-1; D possibly corresponds to TRBD1 (6 bases). Per the germline V gene, CDR1 is LNHDA and CDR2 is SQIVND (reference sequence). The CDR3 has 12 residues. Trimming cost V 4 bases and J 9 bases, with 12 bases left between them. In DNA form, the CDR3 reads TGTGCCAGTAGTAGGGTCCAGGGGAAAGCTTTCTTT. It translates to CASSRVQGKAFF.